These 3 T cell receptor beta chains came from one sample sequenced in a study of molecular identifiers for immune sequencing clone quantification. TCRdb reprocessed the PCR reads via MiXCR and lists one record per CDR3 protein. The table lists 9,500 to 15,000 distinct CDR3 sequences, 18% of them singletons. Sequences were obtained from naive CD8+ T cells from blood, with Jurkat cell RNA spiked in. The subset: FACS-sorted CD8+CD4-CCR7+CD45RA+ naive T cells. Every receptor here comes from a human donor in good health. Some libraries in this study had Jurkat cell RNA spiked in.

As concerns this clonotype: A much larger clone differs from this one at a single base, so this may be a read error. The gene calls are TRBV28 and TRBJ2-7, with a possible D match to TRBD2 (6 bases). CDR3 size: 11 residues. Looked up from germline, CDR1 is MDHEN and CDR2 is SYDVKM. The V end was cut by 11 bases, the J end by 7 bases, with 15 bases between. The CDR3 DNA follows: TGTGCCTGCGGAGGGGCGGGGGAGCAGTACTTC. It translates to CACGGAGEQYF. Full variable domain (missing parts from reference TRBV28 and TRBJ2-7): DVKVTQSSRYLVKRTGEKVFLECVQDMDHENMFWYRQDPGLGLRLIYFSYDVKMKEKGDIPEGYSVSREKKERFSLILESASTNQTSMYLCACGGAGEQYFGPGTRLTVT.

In this sample, this clonotype is medium-sized. The chain employs TRBV20-1 and TRBJ2-7, with D possibly being TRBD2 (5 bases). Between the trimmed V and J ends, which lost 6 bases and 3 bases, there was a span of 15 bases. Germline V CDR1 and CDR2: DFQATT, SNEGSKA (reference sequence). This CDR3 contains 13 residues. The CDR3 DNA sequence: TGCAGTGCCGAGGACTTCGAGAGCTACGAGCAGTACTTC. Its protein product is CSAEDFESYEQYF.

By share, this clonotype counts as medium-sized. This sequence joins TRBV7-9 and TRBJ2-7, with 8 positions matching TRBD1. This CDR3 region has 13 residues. The junction had 2 bases not matched to a gene; V was cut back by 5 bases and J by 2 bases. Germline V gene sequence: CDR1 SEHNR, CDR2 FQNEAQ (reference sequence). The CDR3 region is CASSRQGTYEQYF. For the CDR3, the DNA is TGTGCCAGCAGCCGACAGGGGACCTACGAGCAGTACTTC.